This T cell receptor beta chain was obtained from a study of blood T cell repertoires in COVID-19. Study-wide background: Sample material is recorded as cDNA or gDNA derived from T cells, B-cell-depleted T cells, or PBMCs.

Authors' methods: Estimation of nucleated cell counts relied on the amplification of reference gene primers. The assay was immunoSEQ multiplex PCR, and TCRdb's table has in-frame clones only and misses some. That table gives V, J and clone size, and the DNA gave D and trimming. The sample carries 65,000 to 80,000 clones, nearly 90% recorded once. J lost 2 bases, V lost 3 bases, and 7 bases had no gene match. CDR1 and CDR2 from the germline V gene are LNHDA and SQIVND (reference sequence). The CDR3 runs 16 residues. Sequencing input: peripheral blood. The TCR sequence derives from a man between 65 and 85 years old with active or convalescent COVID-19. V gene TRBV19 combines with J gene TRBJ2-7; 10 nucleotides align to TRBD1. The CDR3, as DNA: TGTGCCAGTAGTATCGGACAGGGGGGGAAAACCTACGAGCAGTACTTC. Residues: CASSIGQGGKTYEQYF.